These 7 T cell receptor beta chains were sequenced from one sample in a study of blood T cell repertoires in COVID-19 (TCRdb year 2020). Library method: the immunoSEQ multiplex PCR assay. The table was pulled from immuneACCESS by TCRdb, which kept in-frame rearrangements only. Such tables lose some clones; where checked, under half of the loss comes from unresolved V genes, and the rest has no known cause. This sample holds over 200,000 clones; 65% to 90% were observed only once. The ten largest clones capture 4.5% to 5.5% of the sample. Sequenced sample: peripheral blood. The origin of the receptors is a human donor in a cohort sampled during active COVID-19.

The CDR3 coding sequence is TGTGCCAGCAGTTTAAGCAGGGGGGACTCTGGGGCCAACGTCCTGACTTTC. Translation: CASSLSRGDSGANVLTF. This chain joins TRBV27 and TRBJ2-6, with D perhaps matching TRBD1 (7 bases). Trimming stripped 2 bases from V and 0 bases from J, with 11 bases between. The CDR3 consists of 17 residues. Germline values: CDR1 MNHEY, CDR2 SMNVEV (reference sequence).

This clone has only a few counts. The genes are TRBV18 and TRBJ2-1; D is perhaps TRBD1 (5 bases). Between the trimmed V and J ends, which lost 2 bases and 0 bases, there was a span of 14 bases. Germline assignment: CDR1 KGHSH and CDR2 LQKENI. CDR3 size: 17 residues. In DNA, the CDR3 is TGTGCCAGCTCACCAACAGGCCTCCTTAGCTCCTACAATGAGCAGTTCTTC. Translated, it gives CASSPTGLLSSYNEQFF.

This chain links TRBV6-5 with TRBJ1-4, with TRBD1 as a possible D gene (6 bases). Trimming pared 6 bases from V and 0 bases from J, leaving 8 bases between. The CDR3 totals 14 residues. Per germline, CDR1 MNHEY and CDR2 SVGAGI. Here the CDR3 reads CASSTGPTNEKLFF. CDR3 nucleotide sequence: TGTGCCAGCAGCACAGGGCCAACTAATGAAAAACTGTTTTTT.

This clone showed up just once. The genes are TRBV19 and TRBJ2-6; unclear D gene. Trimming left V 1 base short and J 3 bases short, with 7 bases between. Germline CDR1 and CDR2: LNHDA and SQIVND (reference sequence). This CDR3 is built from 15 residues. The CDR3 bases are TGTGCCAGTAGTATAGGGGCAGGTGGGGCCAACGTCCTGACTTTC. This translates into CASSIGAGGANVLTF.

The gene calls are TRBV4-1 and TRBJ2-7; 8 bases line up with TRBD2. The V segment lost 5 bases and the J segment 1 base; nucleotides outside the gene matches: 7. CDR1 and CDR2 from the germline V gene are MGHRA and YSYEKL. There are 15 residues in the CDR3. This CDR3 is CASSDLTSGSYEQYF. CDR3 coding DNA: TGCGCCAGCAGCGACCTTACTAGCGGTTCCTACGAGCAGTACTTC.

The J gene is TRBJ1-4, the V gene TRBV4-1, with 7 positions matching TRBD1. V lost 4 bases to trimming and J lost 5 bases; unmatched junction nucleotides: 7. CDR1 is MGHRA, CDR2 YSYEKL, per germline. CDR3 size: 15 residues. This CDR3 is CASSRRDSENEKLFF. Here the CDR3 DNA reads TGCGCCAGCAGCCGCCGGGACAGCGAGAATGAAAAACTGTTTTTT.

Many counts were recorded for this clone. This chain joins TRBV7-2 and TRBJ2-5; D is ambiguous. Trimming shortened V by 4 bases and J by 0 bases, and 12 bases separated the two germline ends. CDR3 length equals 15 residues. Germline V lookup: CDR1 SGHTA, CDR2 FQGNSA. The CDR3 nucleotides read TGTGCCAGCAGCTCGAAAGCCAACCACCAAGAGACCCAGTACTTC. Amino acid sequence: CASSSKANHQETQYF.